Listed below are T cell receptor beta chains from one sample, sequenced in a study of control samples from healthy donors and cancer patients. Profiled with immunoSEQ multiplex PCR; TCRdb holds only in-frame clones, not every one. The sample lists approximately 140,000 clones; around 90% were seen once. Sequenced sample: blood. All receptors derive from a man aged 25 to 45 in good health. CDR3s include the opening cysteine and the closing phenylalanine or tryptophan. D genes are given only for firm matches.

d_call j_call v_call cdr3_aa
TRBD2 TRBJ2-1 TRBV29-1 CSVEFGTSGRFDEQFF
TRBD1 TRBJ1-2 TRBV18 CASSHTGTGDESGYTF
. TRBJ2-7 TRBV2 CASSEALRQGRFYEQYF
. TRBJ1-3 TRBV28 CASSLFSGNTIYF
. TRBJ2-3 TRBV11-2 CASSLRSAYTTDTQYF
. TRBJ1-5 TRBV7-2 CASSFGGSYNQPQHF
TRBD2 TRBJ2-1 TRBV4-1 CASSQDSLAGDGEQFF
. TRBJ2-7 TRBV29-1 CSVESNYEQYF
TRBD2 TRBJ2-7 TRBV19 CASSILAGDGEQYF
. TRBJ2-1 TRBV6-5 CASSYVGYPANEQFF
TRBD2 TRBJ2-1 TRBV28 CASSLPGTSAYNEQFF
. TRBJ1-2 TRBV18 CASSPQGVGYGYTF
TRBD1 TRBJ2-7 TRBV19 CASSIAGTGYEQYF
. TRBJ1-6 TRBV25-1 CASRSRDMDGSPLHF
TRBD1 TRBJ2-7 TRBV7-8 CASSLETGDRGYSYEQYF
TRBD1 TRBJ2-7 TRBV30 CAWARDRTSEQYF
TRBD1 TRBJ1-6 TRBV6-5 CASRGTGQNSPLHF
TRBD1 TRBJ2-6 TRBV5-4 CASSSRQGYSGANVLTF
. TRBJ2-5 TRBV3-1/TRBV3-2 CASSQKRAGVTGETQYF
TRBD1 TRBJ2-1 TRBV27 CASSDRGAYNEQFF
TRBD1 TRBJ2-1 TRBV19 CASSIRGTGGYNEQFF
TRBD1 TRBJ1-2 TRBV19 CASSTPGQGIFGYTF
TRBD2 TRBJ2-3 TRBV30 CAWSRGTSSSDTQYF